Listed below are T cell receptor beta chains from one sample, sequenced in a study of blood T cell repertoires in COVID-19. The assay was immunoSEQ multiplex PCR, and TCRdb's table has in-frame clones only and misses some. Altogether approximately 190,000 clones are present, roughly 81% being singletons, with the ten largest covering approximately 5.1%. Sequenced: peripheral blood. These receptors all stem from a woman between 65 and 79 years old with active or convalescent COVID-19. The CDR3 runs from the conserved cysteine through the conserved F or W. Each record gives: J gene, D gene, V gene, clone size, CDR3 protein, CDR3 DNA. A D gene is named only where the DNA matches it firmly. Not all rows give a size; the values are once, few, many and, for expanded clones, a class.

>TRBJ2-5|-|TRBV2|-
CASTVERVTGETQYF
TGTGCCAGCACTGTAGAGAGGGTGACGGGGGAGACCCAGTACTTC
>TRBJ1-1|-|TRBV7-9|few
CASSKDTLNTEAFF
TGTGCCAGCAGCAAGGACACCTTGAACACTGAAGCTTTCTTT
>TRBJ1-1|-|TRBV7-6|-
CASSLNGYTEAFF
TGTGCCAGCAGCTTAAACGGGTACACTGAAGCTTTCTTT
>TRBJ2-2|-|TRBV13|-
CASSLGVGVNTGELFF
TGTGCCAGCAGCTTAGGGGTCGGGGTGAACACCGGGGAGCTGTTTTTT
>TRBJ1-2|-|TRBV5-4|-
CASSLGRGSYGYTF
TGTGCCAGCAGCTTAGGCAGGGGATCCTATGGCTACACCTTC
>TRBJ1-1|-|TRBV7-8|once
CASSSNRYTEAFF
TGTGCCAGCAGCTCCAACAGGTACACTGAAGCTTTCTTT
>TRBJ2-1|-|TRBV6-1|once
CASSEVTSRVRNEQFF
TGTGCCAGCAGTGAGGTTACTAGCCGAGTCAGAAATGAGCAGTTCTTC
>TRBJ2-6|-|TRBV28|-
CASSTGFGANVLTF
TGTGCCAGCAGTACAGGGTTCGGGGCCAACGTCCTGACTTTC
>TRBJ2-1|-|TRBV25-1|-
CASSEGSGGNEQFF
TGTGCCAGCAGTGAAGGGTCAGGAGGCAATGAGCAGTTCTTC
>TRBJ2-2|-|TRBV3-1/TRBV3-2|-
CASSQAPPRAGNTGELFF
TGTGCCAGCAGCCAAGCCCCCCCCCGAGCGGGGAACACCGGGGAGCTGTTTTTT
>TRBJ2-2|-|TRBV7-3|many
CASSLGVSKNTGELFF
TGTGCCAGCAGCTTAGGAGTCAGTAAGAACACCGGGGAGCTGTTTTTT
>TRBJ2-1|-|TRBV12-3/TRBV12-4|-
CATSMIADEQFF
TGTGCCACCAGCATGATCGCGGATGAGCAGTTCTTC
>TRBJ1-5|TRBD1|TRBV19|-
CASSTRTGGSSQPQHF
TGTGCCAGTAGTACCCGGACAGGGGGCTCCAGTCAGCCCCAGCATTTT
>TRBJ1-5|-|TRBV6-2/TRBV6-3|-
CASSYYRELNQPQHF
TGTGCCAGCAGTTACTACAGGGAGCTTAATCAGCCCCAGCATTTT
>TRBJ1-2|-|TRBV23-1|-
CASSQSLCGSPNYGYTF
TGCGCCAGCAGTCAATCCCTTTGCGGGAGTCCTAACTATGGCTACACCTTC
>TRBJ1-3|-|TRBV7-9|-
CASSLAQASGNTIYF
TGTGCCAGCAGCTTAGCGCAAGCGTCCGGAAACACCATATATTTT
>TRBJ1-4|-|TRBV29-1|-
CSAADRTNEKLFF
TGCAGCGCAGCGGACAGAACTAATGAAAAACTGTTTTTT
>TRBJ2-7|TRBD2|TRBV5-6|-
CASSLLAGDYEQYF
TGTGCCAGCAGCCTACTAGCGGGAGACTACGAGCAGTACTTC
>TRBJ2-1|-|TRBV9|-
CASSASSRRGLAPYNEQFF
TGTGCCAGCAGCGCCTCATCCCGAAGGGGGCTAGCGCCGTACAATGAGCAGTTCTTC
>TRBJ1-2|TRBD1|TRBV4-1|-
CASSSDRAHYTF
TGCGCCAGCAGCTCCGACAGGGCCCACTACACCTTC
>TRBJ2-3|-|TRBV6-5|-
CASSLSGNTDTQYF
TGTGCCAGCAGTTTATCAGGGAACACAGATACGCAGTATTTT
>TRBJ1-1|-|TRBV6-1|-
CASSEGENTEAFF
TGTGCCAGCAGTGAAGGAGAGAACACTGAAGCTTTCTTT
>TRBJ2-7|-|TRBV3-1/TRBV3-2|-
CASSQVRREQYF
TGTGCCAGCAGCCAAGTACGCAGGGAGCAGTACTTC
>TRBJ1-2|-|TRBV9|once
CASSVAVGGGYTF
TGTGCCAGCAGCGTAGCAGTTGGGGGCGGCTACACCTTC
>TRBJ2-1|TRBD2|TRBV5-1|once
CASSLDGTSVLEQFF
TGCGCCAGCAGCTTGGATGGGACTAGCGTTTTAGAGCAGTTCTTC
>TRBJ2-1|TRBD2|TRBV9|-
CASSVGLAANEQFF
TGTGCCAGCAGCGTGGGACTAGCGGCCAATGAGCAGTTCTTC
>TRBJ1-1|TRBD1|TRBV29-1|-
CSVVGQAGAEAFF
TGCAGCGTCGTGGGACAGGCTGGCGCTGAAGCTTTCTTT
>TRBJ2-5|-|TRBV27|once
CASSPPGGETQYF
TGTGCCAGCAGTCCTCCAGGGGGGGAGACCCAGTACTTC
>TRBJ1-2|-|TRBV15|-
CATSRDRRDGYTF
TGTGCCACCAGCAGAGATAGGAGAGATGGCTACACCTTC
>TRBJ2-5|-|TRBV4-2|-
CASSQETGVQETQYF
TGTGCCAGCAGCCAAGAGACAGGAGTCCAAGAGACCCAGTACTTC
>TRBJ2-1|TRBD2|TRBV14|-
CASSQDELAGGREQFF
TGTGCCAGCAGCCAAGATGAGCTAGCGGGAGGTAGGGAGCAGTTCTTC
>TRBJ2-3|-|TRBV2|once
CASFRRLDTQYF
TGTGCCAGCTTTCGGAGGTTAGATACGCAGTATTTT
>TRBJ2-1|-|TRBV30|-
CALRTPWGVNEQFF
TGTGCCTTGAGGACTCCGTGGGGGGTGAATGAGCAGTTCTTC
>TRBJ1-1|TRBD1|TRBV5-1|-
CASSLADRGYTEAFF
TGCGCCAGCAGCTTGGCCGACAGGGGGTACACTGAAGCTTTCTTT
>TRBJ2-3|-|TRBV11-1|once
CASSDRSAGLDTQYF
TGTGCCAGCAGTGACCGTAGCGCGGGACTAGATACGCAGTATTTT
>TRBJ2-1|TRBD2|TRBV6-4|-
CASSDSPLAGPSSYNEQFF
TGTGCCAGCAGTGACTCCCCACTAGCGGGGCCTAGCTCCTACAATGAGCAGTTCTTC
>TRBJ2-1|TRBD1|TRBV19|-
CASSLGQGAYNEQFF
TGTGCCAGTAGTCTCGGACAGGGGGCCTACAATGAGCAGTTCTTC
>TRBJ2-1|TRBD2|TRBV7-3|-
CASSFSGRADDEQFF
TGTGCCAGCAGCTTTAGCGGGAGGGCCGATGATGAGCAGTTCTTC
>TRBJ2-1|TRBD2|TRBV7-8|-
CASSFEREVFREQFF
TGTGCCAGCAGCTTCGAGCGGGAGGTGTTTAGAGAGCAGTTCTTC
>TRBJ1-1|TRBD1|TRBV30|-
CAWGRTGANTEAFF
TGTGCCTGGGGCCGGACAGGGGCGAACACTGAAGCTTTCTTT
>TRBJ2-3|-|TRBV5-4|-
CASSSSTPTTDTQYF
TGTGCCAGCAGCAGTTCGACTCCCACCACAGATACGCAGTATTTT
>TRBJ1-6|-|TRBV6-6|-
CASSGPGQINSPLHF
TGTGCCAGCAGTGGTCCGGGACAAATTAATTCACCCCTCCACTTT
>TRBJ1-1|-|TRBV9|-
CASSVERNTEAFF
TGTGCCAGCAGCGTAGAGCGTAACACTGAAGCTTTCTTT
>TRBJ2-7|-|TRBV6-5|-
CASRMLTGSSYEQYF
TGTGCCAGCAGGATGTTGACTGGAAGCTCCTACGAGCAGTACTTC
>TRBJ1-2|-|TRBV6-5|-
CASSYSRVSYGYTF
TGTGCCAGCAGTTACTCCAGGGTCAGCTATGGCTACACCTTC
>TRBJ2-1|TRBD2|TRBV7-9|-
CALGGTTYNEQFF
TGTGCCTTGGGGGGGACTACATACAATGAGCAGTTCTTC
>TRBJ2-7|TRBD2|TRBV30|-
CAWRREALSYEQYF
TGTGCCTGGCGCCGGGAGGCACTCTCCTACGAGCAGTACTTC
>TRBJ1-3|-|TRBV4-1|-
CASSQEEGAGNTIYF
TGCGCCAGCAGCCAAGAGGAAGGGGCTGGAAACACCATATATTTT
>TRBJ2-1|TRBD2|TRBV19|-
CASSYSGSYAGGEQFF
TGTGCCAGTTCCTACAGCGGGAGTTACGCGGGGGGTGAGCAGTTCTTC